This T cell receptor (beta chain) was observed in a study of CD8+CD57+ T cells in acquired aplastic anemia. Study outcomes and limitations: No significant patient-versus-control difference appeared in CD8+ Simpson's diversity. Twenty-nine was the count of CD8+ CDR3 sequences that patients shared with controls.

V was cut by 7 bases and J by 4 bases, with 20 bases left in between. The germline gives CDR1 WSHSY, CDR2 SAAADI. There are 15 residues in the CDR3. TCR beta VDJ and CDR3 profiling used genomic DNA as template. TCRdb itself ran the reads through MiXCR, one entry per CDR3 protein. The sample lists hundreds of thousands of distinct CDR3 sequences, about 44% occurring once. A remark on this clonotype: Its antigen is unknown.

An expansion of CD8+CD57+ cells by flow cytometry had been shown in patients chosen for sequencing. In all patients, the disease was severe acquired aplastic anemia. The chain joins TRBV10-2 to TRBJ2-7; D gene uncertain. The source material was sorted CD4+, CD8+, or CD8+CD57+ T cells (not recorded which) from PBMCs. This clonotype was sampled from a human donor with aplastic anemia. For the CDR3, the DNA is TGCGCCAGCACTGCCCCTGGGTATGGGGTATACGAGCAGTACTTC. This sequence encodes CASTAPGYGVYEQYF.